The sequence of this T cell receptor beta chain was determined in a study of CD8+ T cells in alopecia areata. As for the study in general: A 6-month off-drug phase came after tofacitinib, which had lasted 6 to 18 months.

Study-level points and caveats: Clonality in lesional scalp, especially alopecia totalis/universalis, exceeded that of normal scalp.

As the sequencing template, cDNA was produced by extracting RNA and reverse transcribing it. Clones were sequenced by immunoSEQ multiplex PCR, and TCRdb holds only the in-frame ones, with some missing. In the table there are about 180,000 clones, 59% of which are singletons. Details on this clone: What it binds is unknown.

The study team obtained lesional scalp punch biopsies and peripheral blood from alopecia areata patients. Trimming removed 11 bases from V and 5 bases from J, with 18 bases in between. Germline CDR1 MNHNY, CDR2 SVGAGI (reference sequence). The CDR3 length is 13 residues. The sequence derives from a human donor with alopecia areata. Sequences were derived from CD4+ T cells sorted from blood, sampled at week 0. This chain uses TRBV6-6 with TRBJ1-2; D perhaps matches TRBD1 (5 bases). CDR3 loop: CASHGGGSYGYTF. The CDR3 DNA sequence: TGTGCCTCCCACGGCGGGGGATCTTATGGCTACACCTTC.